This T cell receptor (beta chain) came from a study of somatic mutations in cytotoxic T cells in rheumatoid arthritis. The method was immunoSEQ multiplex PCR; TCRdb's version includes in-frame clones alone and lacks a portion of them. Of a few thousand clones in the sample, approximately 70% were seen once. Study outcomes and limitations: About an eighth of the roughly 60 patients had a largest CD8+ clone above 20% of CD8+ cells. Antigen specificity of the expanded CD8+ clones was not determined.

With respect to this clone: Antigen: not known.

This TCR was sampled from a woman under 30 with rheumatoid arthritis. Sequences were obtained from CD8+ T cells sorted from synovial fluid.

CDR3 sequence (DNA): TGTGCCAGCAGCTCACATGCCGGGTACGAGCAGTACTTC. Translation: CASSSHAGYEQYF. J is TRBJ2-7 and V is TRBV7-8; D unclear. The CDR3 contains 13 residues. V dropped 4 bases and J dropped 4 bases, with 11 bases sitting between them. Per germline, CDR1 SGHVS and CDR2 FQNEAQ.